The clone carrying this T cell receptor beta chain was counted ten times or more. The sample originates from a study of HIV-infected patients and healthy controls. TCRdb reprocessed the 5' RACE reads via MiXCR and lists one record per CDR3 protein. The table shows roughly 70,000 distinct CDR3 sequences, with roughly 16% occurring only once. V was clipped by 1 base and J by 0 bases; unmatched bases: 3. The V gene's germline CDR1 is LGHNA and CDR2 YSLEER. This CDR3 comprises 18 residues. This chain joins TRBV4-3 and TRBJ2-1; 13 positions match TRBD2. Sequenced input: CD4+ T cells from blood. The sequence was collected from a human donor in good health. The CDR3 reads CASSQAGLAGSSYNEQFF. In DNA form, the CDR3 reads TGCGCCAGCAGCCAAGCGGGACTAGCGGGAAGCTCCTACAATGAGCAGTTCTTC.